This TCR beta chain was retrieved from a study of CD4 T cells in relation to SARS-CoV-2 and coronaviruses. Unexposed donor CD4+ T cells date from about 2011-2018, before the COVID-19 pandemic. After more than eight days of culture, CD4+ T cells were isolated. CDR3 length: 13 amino acids. Deletions cut 0 bases from V and 5 bases from J, with 7 bases between. The germline V gene has CDR1 LGHDT and CDR2 YNNKEL (reference sequence). TCRdb's table, derived via immunoSEQ multiplex PCR, lists solely in-frame clones and lacks some. The table has about 15,000 clones, roughly 78% seen once. This clone was observed once. Its antigen is unidentified.

Sequencing was carried out using CD4+ T cells from PBMCs, cultured in vitro. J is TRBJ2-5 and V is TRBV3-1 (or the pseudogene TRBV3-2); tentatively, D is TRBD2 (5 bases). This receptor was obtained from a human donor in good health. Here the CDR3 DNA reads TGTGCCAGCAGCCAAGAACTAGTGGAGACCCAGTACTTC. Translated: CASSQELVETQYF.